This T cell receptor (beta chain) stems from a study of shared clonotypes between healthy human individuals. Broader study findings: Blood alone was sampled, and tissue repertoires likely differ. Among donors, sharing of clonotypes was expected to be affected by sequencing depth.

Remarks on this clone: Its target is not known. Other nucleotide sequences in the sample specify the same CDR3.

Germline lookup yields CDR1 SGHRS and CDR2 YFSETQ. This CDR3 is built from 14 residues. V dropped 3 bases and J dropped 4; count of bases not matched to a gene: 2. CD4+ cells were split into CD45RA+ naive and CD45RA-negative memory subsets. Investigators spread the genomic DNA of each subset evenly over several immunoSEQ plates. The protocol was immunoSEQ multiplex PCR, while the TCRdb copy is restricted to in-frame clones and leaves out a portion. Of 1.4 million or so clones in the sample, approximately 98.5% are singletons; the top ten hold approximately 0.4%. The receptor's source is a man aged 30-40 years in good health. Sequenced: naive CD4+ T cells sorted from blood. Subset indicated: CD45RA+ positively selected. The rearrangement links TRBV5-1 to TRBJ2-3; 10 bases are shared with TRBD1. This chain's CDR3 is CASSYGQGADTQYF. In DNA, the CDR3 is TGCGCCAGCAGCTACGGACAGGGGGCAGATACGCAGTATTTT. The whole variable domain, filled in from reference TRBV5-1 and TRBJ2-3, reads KAGVTQTPRYLIKTRGQQVTLSCSPISGHRSVSWYQQTPGQGLQFLFEYFSETQRNKGNFPGRFSGRQFSNSRSEMNVSTLELGDSALYLCASSYGQGADTQYFGPGTRLTVL.